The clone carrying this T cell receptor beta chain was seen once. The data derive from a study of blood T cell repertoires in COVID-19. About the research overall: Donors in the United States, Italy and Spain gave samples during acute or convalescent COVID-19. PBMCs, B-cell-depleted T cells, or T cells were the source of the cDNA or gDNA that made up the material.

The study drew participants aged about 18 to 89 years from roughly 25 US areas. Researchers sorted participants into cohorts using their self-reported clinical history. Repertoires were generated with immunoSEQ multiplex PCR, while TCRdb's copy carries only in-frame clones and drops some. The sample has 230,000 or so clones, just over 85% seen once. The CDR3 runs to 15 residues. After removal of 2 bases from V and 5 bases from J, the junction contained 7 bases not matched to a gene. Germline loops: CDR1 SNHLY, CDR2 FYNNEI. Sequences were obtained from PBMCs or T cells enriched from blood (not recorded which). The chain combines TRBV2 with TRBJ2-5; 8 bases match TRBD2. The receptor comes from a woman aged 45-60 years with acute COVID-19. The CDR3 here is CASSETREDRETQYF. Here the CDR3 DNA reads TGTGCCAGCAGTGAAACGCGGGAGGATCGTGAGACCCAGTACTTC.